Sequencing of this T cell receptor beta chain was carried out in a study of preoperative IRX-2 immunotherapy in early breast cancer. Regarding treatment: preoperative locoregional IRX-2 cytokine immunotherapy. The CDR3 sequence is 14 residues long. V was clipped by 7 bases and J by 3 bases; unmatched bases: 6. Germline V CDR1 and CDR2: MGHDK, SYGVNS. The assay was immunoSEQ multiplex PCR, and TCRdb's table has in-frame clones only and misses some. The data contain almost 35,000 clones, about 95% of them singletons. This clone has just one count. J is TRBJ2-7 and V is TRBV25-1; 10 bases map to TRBD1. The material was obtained from a patient treated with IRX-2 immunotherapy. The clonotype comes from a human donor with breast cancer. The CDR3 nucleotides read TGTGCCAGCACCGGGACAGGGGTCTTCTACGAGCAGTACTTC. Translating gives CASTGTGVFYEQYF.